The clone carrying this T cell receptor (beta chain) was recorded only once. V shed 3 bases and J 3 bases; nucleotides not matched to a gene: 3. Germline V gene lookup returns CDR1 MNHEY and CDR2 SMNVEV (reference sequence). The CDR3 is 14 amino acids. The data derive from a study of blood T cell repertoires in COVID-19. Study context: Researchers got acute and convalescent COVID-19 samples from the United States, Italy and Spain.

Per the authors' pipeline: Reference gene primer amplification yielded estimated nucleated cell counts. Method: immunoSEQ multiplex PCR; TCRdb's copy keeps in-frame clones and lacks some. The DNA was the basis for D and trimming; V, J and clone size are from that table. The data show tens of thousands of clones, over 70% seen once. The chain carries TRBV27 and TRBJ2-3; 7 bases agree with TRBD2. The receptor's source is a woman in her forties or fifties with acute or convalescent COVID-19. Specimen: peripheral blood. The CDR3 DNA reads as TGTGCCAGCAGTTTGCCTAGCGGAACAGATACGCAGTATTTT. Translated: CASSLPSGTDTQYF.